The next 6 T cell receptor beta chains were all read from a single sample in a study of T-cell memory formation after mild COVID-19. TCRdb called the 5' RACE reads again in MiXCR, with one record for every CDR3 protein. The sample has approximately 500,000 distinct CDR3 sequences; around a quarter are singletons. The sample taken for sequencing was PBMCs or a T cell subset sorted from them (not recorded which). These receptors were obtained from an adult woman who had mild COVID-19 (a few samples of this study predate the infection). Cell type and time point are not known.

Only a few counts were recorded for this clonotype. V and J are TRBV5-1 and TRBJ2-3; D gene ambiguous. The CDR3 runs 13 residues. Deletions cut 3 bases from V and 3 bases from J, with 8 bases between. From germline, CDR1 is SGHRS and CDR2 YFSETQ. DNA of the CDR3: TGCGCCAGCAGCTCTCCAAGGACAGATACGCAGTATTTT. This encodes CASSSPRTDTQYF. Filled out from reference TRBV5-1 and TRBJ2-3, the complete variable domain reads KAGVTQTPRYLIKTRGQQVTLSCSPISGHRSVSWYQQTPGQGLQFLFEYFSETQRNKGNFPGRFSGRQFSNSRSEMNVSTLELGDSALYLCASSSPRTDTQYFGPGTRLTVL.

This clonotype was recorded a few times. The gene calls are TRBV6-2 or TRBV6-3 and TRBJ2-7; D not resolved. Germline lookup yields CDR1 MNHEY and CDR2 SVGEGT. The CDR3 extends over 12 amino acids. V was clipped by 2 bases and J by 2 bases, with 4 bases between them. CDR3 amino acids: CASSYLAYEQYF. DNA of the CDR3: TGTGCCAGCAGTTACCTGGCCTACGAGCAGTACTTC.

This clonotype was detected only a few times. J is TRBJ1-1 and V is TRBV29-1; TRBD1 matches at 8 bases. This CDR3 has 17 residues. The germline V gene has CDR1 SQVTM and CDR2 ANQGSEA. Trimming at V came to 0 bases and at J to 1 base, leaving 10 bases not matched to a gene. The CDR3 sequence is CSVEDRRQGNWNTEAFF. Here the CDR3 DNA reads TGCAGCGTTGAAGATCGAAGACAGGGGAACTGGAACACTGAAGCTTTCTTT.

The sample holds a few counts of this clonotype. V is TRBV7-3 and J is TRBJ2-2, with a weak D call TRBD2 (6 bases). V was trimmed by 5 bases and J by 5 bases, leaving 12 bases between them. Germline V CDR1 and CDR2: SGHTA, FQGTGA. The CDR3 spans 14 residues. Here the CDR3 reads CASSPNGGTGELFF. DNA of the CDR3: TGTGCCAGCAGCCCCAACGGGGGTACCGGGGAGCTGTTTTTT.

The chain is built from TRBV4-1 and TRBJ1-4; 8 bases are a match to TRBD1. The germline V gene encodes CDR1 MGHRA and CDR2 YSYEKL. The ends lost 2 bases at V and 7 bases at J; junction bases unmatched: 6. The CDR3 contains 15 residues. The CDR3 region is CASSQWTGTSEKLFF. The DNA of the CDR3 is TGCGCCAGCAGCCAATGGACAGGGACGAGTGAAAAACTGTTTTTT.

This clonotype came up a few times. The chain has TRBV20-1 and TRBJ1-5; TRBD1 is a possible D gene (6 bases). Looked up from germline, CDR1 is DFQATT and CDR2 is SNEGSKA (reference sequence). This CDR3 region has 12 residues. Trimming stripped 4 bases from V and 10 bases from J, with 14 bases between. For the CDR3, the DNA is TGCAGTGCTAACCGGGACATAAGTCCCCAGCATTTT. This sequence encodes CSANRDISPQHF.